This is a list of T cell receptor beta chains from one sample in a study of blood T cell repertoires in COVID-19. Assay used: immunoSEQ multiplex PCR; TCRdb lists only in-frame clones, some missing. Here the sample spans approximately 220,000 clones, over 70% being singletons. The sample taken for sequencing was peripheral blood. These receptors all come from a woman aged 80 or over with acute or convalescent COVID-19. The CDR3 runs from the conserved cysteine through the conserved F or W. The D gene is left open where the match is weak. Not every row has a clone size; where given, it reads once, few, many or a size class.

clone_size: -; d_call: -; v_call: TRBV5-1; j_call: TRBJ1-1; cdr3_nt: TGCGCCAGCAGCTTGCATGGGCCAAACACTGAAGCTTTCTTT; cdr3_aa: CASSLHGPNTEAFF
clone_size: -; d_call: -; v_call: TRBV9; j_call: TRBJ1-2; cdr3_nt: TGTGCCAGCAGCGTAGGTAGGGAGTTTGGCTACACCTTC; cdr3_aa: CASSVGREFGYTF
clone_size: few; d_call: TRBD1; v_call: TRBV29-1; j_call: TRBJ2-7; cdr3_nt: TGCAGCGTCACCACCGGGACAGGGGCATACGAGCAGTACTTC; cdr3_aa: CSVTTGTGAYEQYF
clone_size: -; d_call: TRBD2; v_call: TRBV3-1/TRBV3-2; j_call: TRBJ2-7; cdr3_nt: TGTGCCAGCAGCGAACTAGCGGGGTCCCCTGATCTGTACTTC; cdr3_aa: CASSELAGSPDLYF
clone_size: -; d_call: -; v_call: TRBV5-4; j_call: TRBJ2-1; cdr3_nt: TGTGCCAGCAGCTTGGGCGACAATGAGCAGTTCTTC; cdr3_aa: CASSLGDNEQFF
clone_size: -; d_call: -; v_call: TRBV29-1; j_call: TRBJ1-2; cdr3_nt: TGCAGCGTTGACCCCCAGGGTCCGGATGGCTACACCTTC; cdr3_aa: CSVDPQGPDGYTF
clone_size: -; d_call: -; v_call: TRBV5-1; j_call: TRBJ1-2; cdr3_nt: TGCGCCAGCAGCTTGGGCCGCACCGGGGGCTACACCTTC; cdr3_aa: CASSLGRTGGYTF
clone_size: -; d_call: TRBD1; v_call: TRBV5-1; j_call: TRBJ2-3; cdr3_nt: TGCGCCAGCAGCGTCGGGACAGGGGGCTTAGATACGCAGTATTTT; cdr3_aa: CASSVGTGGLDTQYF
clone_size: -; d_call: -; v_call: TRBV4-1; j_call: TRBJ2-3; cdr3_nt: TGCGCCAGCAGCCAAGATCGGAGGGACCCCCCCACAGATACGCAGTATTTT; cdr3_aa: CASSQDRRDPPTDTQYF
clone_size: -; d_call: -; v_call: TRBV6-5; j_call: TRBJ1-6; cdr3_nt: TGTGCCAGCAGAAGGAACAGGGATGAGAATTCACCCCTCCACTTT; cdr3_aa: CASRRNRDENSPLHF